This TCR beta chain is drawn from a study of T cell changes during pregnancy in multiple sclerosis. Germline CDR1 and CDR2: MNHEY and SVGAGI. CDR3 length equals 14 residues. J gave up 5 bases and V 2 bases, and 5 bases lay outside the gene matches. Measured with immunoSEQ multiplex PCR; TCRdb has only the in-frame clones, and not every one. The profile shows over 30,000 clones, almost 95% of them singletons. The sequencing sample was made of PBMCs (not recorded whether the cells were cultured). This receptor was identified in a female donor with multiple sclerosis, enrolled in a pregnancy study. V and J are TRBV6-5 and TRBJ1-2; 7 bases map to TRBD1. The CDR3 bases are TGTGCCAGCAGTTACGACAGGGCCCCATATGGCTACACCTTC. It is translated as CASSYDRAPYGYTF.